This TCR beta chain was identified in a study of blood T cell repertoires in COVID-19. Losses at the gene ends were 1 base for V and 5 bases for J; bases not matched to a gene: 5. CDR3 size: 16 residues. CDR1 and CDR2 (germline): SNHLY, FYNNEI. Original processing notes: How many nucleated cells were present was estimated from reference gene primer amplification. TCRdb's table, derived via immunoSEQ multiplex PCR, lists solely in-frame clones and lacks some. The DNA gave D and trimming, while V, J and clone size come from that table. Of 150,000 to 200,000 clones listed, around 75% are singletons. Input material: peripheral blood. The source is a woman in her forties with COVID-19, enrolled during active disease. The chain employs TRBV2 and TRBJ2-3; 11 bases agree with TRBD2. The chain's CDR3 is CASSEVAGGKGDTQYF. Written as DNA, the CDR3 is TGTGCCAGCAGTGAAGTAGCGGGGGGGAAGGGAGATACGCAGTATTTT.